This T cell receptor beta chain was found in a study of T cell repertoires and HLA-DP antigens. Study-level findings and limits: Clones undetected before culture averaged about 35% against one allele and 50.6% against the other.

Untouched CD4+ T cells were bead-isolated at about 97.7% purity. Sequencing used immunoSEQ multiplex PCR; TCRdb keeps in-frame clones, though not all of them. There are 65,000 to 90,000 clones in the sample; just under 80% occur only once, and 1.6% lies in the top ten. Comment on this clone: Its antigen is not known.

V lost 6 bases to trimming and J lost 1 base, with 9 bases between them. This CDR3 spans 14 amino acids. Germline CDR1 SNHLY, CDR2 FYNNEI. The chain joins TRBV2 to TRBJ2-2, with D perhaps matching TRBD2 (5 bases). The sample taken for sequencing was CD4+ T cells from PBMCs. This receptor was taken from a man aged 55 to 70 in good health and CMV-seronegative. The DNA for the CDR3 is TGTGCCAGCAGGACGGGGAGGAACACCGGGGAGCTGTTTTTT. This translates into CASRTGRNTGELFF.